The TCR beta chain under discussion was sequenced for a study of Ad26.COV2.S vaccination and SARS-CoV-2 variants. This clone was counted a single time. Its matching antigen is unknown. Indicated treatment: 15 to 20 received Ad26.COV2.S at low or high dose, single or two shots; several received placebo; per-sample allocation not given. Samples analyzed were those drawn on day 63 after the first vaccine or placebo injection. Boston provided a donor who was an adult aged 18-55 years. The CDR3 loop spans 18 amino acids. V was trimmed by 0 bases and J by 8 bases, leaving 20 bases between them. The protocol was immunoSEQ multiplex PCR, while the TCRdb copy is restricted to in-frame clones and leaves out a portion. The data show approximately 480,000 clones, 87% seen once. Study-wide points: Placebo recipients had lower spike-specific TCR breadth than vaccine recipients.

V is TRBV23-1 and J is TRBJ1-6; D unclear. TRBV23-1 is an open reading frame, and its role is uncertain. The sample consisted of peripheral blood, taken in a trial of Ad26.COV2.S vaccine versus placebo. The origin of this receptor is a person between 18 and 65 years old who received the Ad26.COV2.S COVID-19 vaccine or a placebo. The CDR3 reads CASSQSKFIDRLDSPLHF. The CDR3 nucleotides read TGCGCCAGCAGTCAATCGAAGTTTATAGACCGCCTAGATTCACCCCTCCACTTT.